Following are 24 T cell receptor beta chains from one sample sequenced in a study of blood T cell repertoires in COVID-19. Some clones are missing from TCRdb's copy, which holds only in-frame ones; the method was immunoSEQ multiplex PCR. The table lists 60,000 to 80,000 clones, roughly 90% of them singletons. The source material was peripheral blood. The source of these receptors is a human donor in a cohort sampled during active COVID-19.

This clone was seen just once. The rearrangement joins TRBV9 to TRBJ2-2; perhaps TRBD2 as D (6 bases). This CDR3 spans 17 amino acids. Germline assignment: CDR1 SGDLS and CDR2 YYNGEE. Between the trimmed V and J ends, which lost 0 bases and 4 bases, there was a span of 16 bases. The CDR3 loop reads CASSVGPSGEVTGELFF. The CDR3 DNA follows: TGTGCCAGCAGCGTAGGTCCGTCGGGGGAGGTCACCGGGGAGCTGTTTTTT.

This rearrangement joins TRBV24-1 to TRBJ2-3; TRBD2 aligns across 12 bases. Germline CDR1 reads KGHDR; CDR2 reads SFDVKD. CDR3 length: 17 amino acids. V was clipped by 2 bases and J by 4 bases; unmatched bases: 6. For the CDR3, the DNA is TGTGCCACCAGTGATTGGCCTAGCGGGGGGGCCCCAGATACGCAGTATTTT. This encodes CATSDWPSGGAPDTQYF.

In its sample, this clone was seen once. The gene calls are TRBV9 and TRBJ1-1; no clear D. Germline CDR1 and CDR2: SGDLS and YYNGEE. The CDR3 contains 13 residues. V was cut by 5 bases and J by 1 base, with 9 bases left in between. In DNA, the CDR3 is TGTGCCAGCAGTCGGGGAGGGAACACTGAAGCTTTCTTT. Translated: CASSRGGNTEAFF.

This clone came up once. The rearrangement joins TRBV6-5 to TRBJ2-7, with D maybe TRBD1 (5 bases). Germline CDR1 MNHEY, CDR2 SVGAGI. The CDR3 loop spans 13 amino acids. Between the trimmed V and J ends, which lost 2 bases and 3 bases, there was a span of 8 bases. This chain's CDR3 is CASSYRTGYEQYF. The CDR3 coding sequence is TGTGCCAGCAGTTACCGAACAGGCTACGAGCAGTACTTC.

V is TRBV4-1 and J is TRBJ2-7, with 7 nucleotides matching TRBD2. The CDR3 totals 16 residues. With V trimmed by 3 bases and J by 0 bases, 8 bases remained unmatched. Germline loops: CDR1 MGHRA, CDR2 YSYEKL. The CDR3 here is CASSQTVSGNSYEQYF. The CDR3 bases are TGCGCCAGCAGCCAGACAGTGAGCGGGAACTCCTACGAGCAGTACTTC.

The rearrangement uses TRBV4-1 and TRBJ2-7; 9 bases are shared with TRBD2. CDR1 is MGHRA and CDR2 is YSYEKL in the germline V gene. V was pared by 4 bases and J by 2 bases, with 12 bases of the junction left unmatched. The CDR3 length is 17 residues. The DNA for the CDR3 is TGCGCCAGCAGCCCACAGCCAAGGGTAGCGGGGGCCTACGAGCAGTACTTC. Protein: CASSPQPRVAGAYEQYF.

This sequence joins TRBV7-2 and TRBJ2-7; 7 nucleotides align to TRBD2. The CDR3 sequence is 15 residues long. J gave up 6 bases and V 1 base, and 9 bases lay outside the gene matches. The germline gives CDR1 SGHTA, CDR2 FQGNSA. In DNA, the CDR3 is TGTGCCAGCAGCTTAGTTGCGGGAGATCTCCCCGAGCAGTACTTC. Protein: CASSLVAGDLPEQYF.

The chain employs TRBV10-3 and TRBJ1-4; D is undetermined. Trimming shortened V by 6 bases and J by 8 bases, and 10 bases separated the two germline ends. This CDR3 contains 12 residues. The germline V gene encodes CDR1 ENHRY and CDR2 SYGVKD. This CDR3 is CAIREEEEKLFF. In nucleotides, the CDR3 is TGTGCCATCAGGGAGGAGGAGGAAAAACTGTTTTTT.

This clone appeared a single time. The chain joins TRBV4-3 to TRBJ1-4; 7 bases fit TRBD1. Trimming at V came to 4 bases and at J to 8 bases, leaving 7 bases not matched to a gene. The CDR3 loop spans 14 amino acids. Per germline, CDR1 LGHNA and CDR2 YSLEER. CDR3 sequence (DNA): TGCGCCAGCAGCCCCGACAGGGCGCCGGAAAAACTGTTTTTT. Translating it yields CASSPDRAPEKLFF.

This clone occurred once. The chain combines TRBV4-1 with TRBJ1-2; D is possibly TRBD1 (5 bases). The CDR3 runs 12 residues. Germline-derived CDR1 and CDR2 are MGHRA and YSYEKL. Trimming took off 8 bases at V and 6 bases at J, with 13 bases between the two ends. The CDR3 nucleotides read TGCGCCAGCGCAGGGATCGTCGATGGCTACACCTTC. Its translation: CASAGIVDGYTF.

The rearrangement joins TRBV7-6 to TRBJ2-1; 8 nucleotides agree with TRBD1. Trimming removed 4 bases from V and 6 bases from J; junction bases left unmatched: 14. The CDR3 runs 17 residues. CDR1 is SGHVS, CDR2 FNYEAQ, per germline. The CDR3 here is CASSSVPPGQVPNEQFF. The CDR3 DNA reads TGTGCCAGCAGCTCAGTCCCACCGGGACAGGTTCCCAATGAGCAGTTCTTC. The complete variable domain, with remaining parts taken from reference TRBV7-6 and TRBJ2-1, reads GAGVSQSPRYKVTKRGQDVALRCDPISGHVSLYWYRQALGQGPEFLTYFNYEAQQDKSGLPNDRFSAERPEGSISTLTIQRTEQRDSAMYRCASSSVPPGQVPNEQFFGPGTRLTVL.

This chain joins TRBV11-2 and TRBJ2-7; no reliable D call. From germline, CDR1 is SGHAT and CDR2 FQNNGV. The CDR3 spans 15 residues. Trimming shortened V by 4 bases and J by 1 base, and 14 bases separated the two germline ends. CDR3 region: CASSSLGRRSYEQYF. DNA for the CDR3: TGTGCCAGCAGCTCATTAGGCCGGAGATCCTACGAGCAGTACTTC.

The genes are TRBV4-3 and TRBJ2-2; 9 bases fit TRBD2. The V gene end was trimmed by 2 bases and the J gene end by 1 base; junction bases not matched to a gene: 11. Looked up from germline, CDR1 is LGHNA and CDR2 is YSLEER. CDR3 length equals 19 residues. The CDR3 spells CASSQNWLAGYENTGELFF. The CDR3 DNA reads as TGCGCCAGCAGCCAAAACTGGCTAGCGGGGTACGAGAACACCGGGGAGCTGTTTTTT.

The rearrangement uses TRBV21-1 and TRBJ1-5. TRBV21-1 corresponds to a pseudogene. The CDR3 extends over 12 amino acids. CDR3 in amino acids: CASSSLLGPQHF. The CDR3 DNA reads as TGTGCCAGCAGCAGTCTCCTAGGGCCCCAGCATTTT.

This chain uses TRBV5-4 with TRBJ2-7; weak D call: TRBD1 (7 bases). With 3 bases removed from V and 2 bases from J, the gap between germline ends came to 18 bases. The CDR3 has 16 amino acids. Germline assignment: CDR1 SGHNT and CDR2 YYREEE (reference sequence). For the CDR3, the DNA is TGTGCCAGCAGCTCCCGCGACAGGGACTCAACCTACGAGCAGTACTTC. Residues: CASSSRDRDSTYEQYF.

The genes are TRBV15 and TRBJ1-2; TRBD1 aligns across 9 bases. There are 15 residues in the CDR3. The J segment lost 2 bases and the V segment lost 5 bases, leaving 6 bases of the junction unmatched. Germline CDR1 reads LNHNV; CDR2 reads YYDKDF (reference sequence). CDR3 DNA: TGTGCCACCAGCGCTCGGACAGGGGAGAACTATGGCTACACCTTC. Translation: CATSARTGENYGYTF.

The rearrangement joins TRBV4-1 to TRBJ1-2; D remains unclear. V was trimmed by 0 bases and J by 3 bases, leaving 11 bases between them. The CDR3 runs to 15 residues. CDR1 is MGHRA, CDR2 YSYEKL, per germline. The CDR3 DNA sequence: TGCGCCAGCAGCCAAGACCCCCGAGGGCACTATGGCTACACCTTC. This codes for CASSQDPRGHYGYTF.

The rearrangement uses TRBV5-5 and TRBJ2-1; 8 bases match TRBD1. Looked up from germline, CDR1 is SGHKS and CDR2 is YYEKEE (reference sequence). With 4 bases clipped from V and 5 bases from J, the junction kept 8 bases outside the gene matches. This CDR3 has 15 residues. CDR3 DNA sequence: TGTGCCAGCAGCCTCGGACAGGGACTCAACAATGAGCAGTTCTTC. Its protein is CASSLGQGLNNEQFF.

The chain employs TRBV5-4 and TRBJ1-2; D not resolved. Trimming took 0 bases from V and 5 from J, leaving 8 bases between them. The CDR3 covers 13 residues. Germline CDR1 reads SGHNT; CDR2 reads YYREEE (reference sequence). DNA of the CDR3: TGTGCCAGCAGCTTGGCCTCACTGTATGGCTACACCTTC. This codes for CASSLASLYGYTF.

The gene calls are TRBV10-2 and TRBJ2-1; 12 nucleotides line up with TRBD2. The CDR3 sequence is 15 residues long. CDR1 is WSHSY and CDR2 is SAAADI in the germline V gene. The ends lost 4 bases at V and 6 bases at J; junction bases unmatched: 4. CDR3 coding DNA: TGCGCCAGCAGTGTTCTAGCGGGAGGGGGCAATGAGCAGTTCTTC. This encodes CASSVLAGGGNEQFF.

The rearrangement joins TRBV7-8 to TRBJ1-1; D is unclear. The CDR3 extends over 15 amino acids. CDR1 and CDR2 from the germline V gene are SGHVS and FQNEAQ. The V end was cut by 5 bases, the J end by 3 bases, with 16 bases between. This CDR3 is CASSHEWRVDTEAFF. The CDR3 nucleotides read TGTGCCAGCAGCCACGAGTGGAGGGTTGACACTGAAGCTTTCTTT.

The chain has TRBV5-1 and TRBJ2-1; D possibly corresponds to TRBD1 (6 bases). The CDR3 spans 16 residues. The germline V gene has CDR1 SGHRS and CDR2 YFSETQ. Trimming took off 4 bases at V and 5 bases at J, with 19 bases between the two ends. The CDR3 is CASSINYREPHNEQFF. The CDR3 nucleotides are TGCGCCAGCAGCATAAACTACAGGGAACCCCACAATGAGCAGTTCTTC.

The rearrangement joins TRBV6-5 to TRBJ2-5; the D gene is possibly TRBD2 (6 bases). The CDR3 has 15 residues. Germline loops: CDR1 MNHEY, CDR2 SVGAGI. The V and J ends lost 8 bases and 1 base respectively, with 17 bases between them. The chain's CDR3 is CASSGRGAAQETQYF. The CDR3 DNA follows: TGTGCCAGCTCAGGACGCGGGGCAGCCCAAGAGACCCAGTACTTC.

V and J are TRBV27 and TRBJ1-6; a possible D gene is TRBD1 (5 bases). V was pared by 4 bases and J by 7 bases, with 8 bases between. The V gene's germline CDR1 is MNHEY and CDR2 SMNVEV (reference sequence). There are 13 residues in the CDR3. CDR3 residues: CASSYGGNSPLHF. The CDR3 region has the DNA TGTGCCAGCAGTTATGGGGGGAATTCACCCCTCCACTTT.